The subject of this entry is one TCR beta chain. The data stem from a study of shared clonotypes between healthy human individuals. Sorted subsets were amplified in replicate PCRs using about 210 ng DNA, about 30,000 T cell genomes. Repertoires were generated with immunoSEQ multiplex PCR, while TCRdb's copy carries only in-frame clones and drops some. The sample shows about 92,000 clones, 68% of them seen only once. The CDR3 runs 13 residues. The germline CDR1 and CDR2 sequences are SGHRS and YFSETQ. V lost 6 bases and J lost 3, with 13 bases in between. The sequenced sample consisted of memory CD8+ T cells sorted from blood. Subset: CD45RO+ cells pooled with CCR7-negative TemRA cells. The origin of this receptor is a man aged 25-45 years in good health. The chain joins TRBV5-1 to TRBJ2-7; no definite D call. CDR3 sequence: CASMSTANYEQYF. CDR3 in DNA: TGCGCCAGCATGAGTACAGCCAACTACGAGCAGTACTTC.